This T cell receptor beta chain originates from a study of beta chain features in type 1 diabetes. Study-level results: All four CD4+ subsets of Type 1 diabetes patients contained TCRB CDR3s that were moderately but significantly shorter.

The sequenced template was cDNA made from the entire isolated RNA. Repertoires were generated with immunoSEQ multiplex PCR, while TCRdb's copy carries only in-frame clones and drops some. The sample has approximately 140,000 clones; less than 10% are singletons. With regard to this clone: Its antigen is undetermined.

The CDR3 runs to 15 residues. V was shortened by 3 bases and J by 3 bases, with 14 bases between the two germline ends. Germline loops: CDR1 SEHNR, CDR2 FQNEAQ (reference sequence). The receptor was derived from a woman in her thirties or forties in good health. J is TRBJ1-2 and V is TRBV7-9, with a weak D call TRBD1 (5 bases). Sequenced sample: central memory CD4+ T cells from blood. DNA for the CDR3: TGTGCCAGCAGCTTGGGACTCTCAAGGGACTATGGCTACACCTTC. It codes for CASSLGLSRDYGYTF.